This T cell receptor beta chain originates from a study of T cells in Graves' hyperthyroidism and ophthalmopathy. Overall study: Before treatment of any kind, peripheral blood was taken at initial diagnosis. Overall study findings and caveats: Also found in blood were most expanded thyroid clonotypes above 0.001. Prediction of ophthalmopathy progression came a median around 6.5 months pre-onset.

RNA transcripts provided the source from which TCR beta CDR3 regions were amplified. The HTBI set primed first-round TCR CDR3 RT-PCR. In TCRdb, the multiplex PCR reads were re-called with MiXCR into one record per CDR3 protein. The sample carries under 600,000 distinct CDR3 sequences, roughly 16% recorded once. The sample holds a few counts of this clonotype. Its antigen remains unknown. After removal of 1 base from V and 4 bases from J, the junction contained 15 bases not matched to a gene. Germline V gene lookup returns CDR1 LGHDT and CDR2 YNNKEL (reference sequence). The CDR3 sequence is 19 residues long.

The chain is built from TRBV3-1 and TRBJ2-2; 7 bases are a match to TRBD1. The TCR comes from a woman between 35 and 50 years old with Graves' ophthalmopathy. Sequencing used blood. DNA for the CDR3: TGTGCCAGCAGCCAAGTGACCTCTTTGGGACAGCCTCCCACCGGGGAGCTGTTTTTT. Encoded protein: CASSQVTSLGQPPTGELFF.